This T cell receptor beta chain was profiled in a study of blood T cells in healthy people across ages. General study results and limits: Diversity figures derived from one million T cells were judged to underestimate the true value.

Through a sample-barcoded 5' primer and a J-beta primer mix, a second PCR was run for about 6 to 11 cycles. TCRdb ran MiXCR on the 5' RACE reads and lists one entry per CDR3 protein. The repertoire holds hundreds of thousands of distinct CDR3 sequences, with approximately 48% as singletons. CDR1 DFQATT and CDR2 SNEGSKA come from the germline V gene (reference sequence). The V segment lost 0 bases and the J segment 3 bases; nucleotides outside the gene matches: 15. This CDR3 is 19 amino acids long. The sample holds a few counts of this clonotype. Antigen unknown. The V and J genes are TRBV20-1 and TRBJ2-1; 9 bases are a match to TRBD2. The specimen was blood. The receptor comes from a man aged 55 to 69 in good health. CDR3 region: CSARDPMFPSGDNYNEQFF. The CDR3 region has the DNA TGCAGTGCTAGAGATCCGATGTTCCCTAGCGGGGACAACTACAATGAGCAGTTCTTC.